One and the same sample provided the 2 T cell receptor beta chains below, sequenced in a study of blood T cells in healthy people across ages. The authors ran a second PCR of about 6 to 12 cycles using a sample-barcoded 5' primer and a J-beta primer mix. Each CDR3 protein gets one entry after TCRdb re-called the 5' RACE reads with MiXCR. The sample includes around 750,000 distinct CDR3 sequences, about 48% of them seen just once. The sequenced sample consisted of blood. The source of these receptors is a man at least 80 years old in good health.

CDR3 bases: TGTGCCAGCAGCGTAGTCTCCTCGCGCTCCGTACGCTATGGCTACACCTTC. As protein: CASSVVSSRSVRYGYTF. This sequence joins TRBV9 and TRBJ1-2, with no clear D. Germline V gene data show CDR1 as SGDLS and CDR2 as YYNGEE. V lost 0 bases to trimming and J lost 4 bases, with 19 bases between them. CDR3 length equals 17 residues.

The chain employs TRBV6-5 and TRBJ2-4; D is possibly TRBD1 (7 bases). V was clipped by 6 bases and J by 8 bases, with 11 bases between them. This CDR3 spans 12 amino acids. Germline CDR1 reads MNHEY; CDR2 reads SVGAGI. This CDR3 is CASSTRGDIQYF. CDR3 nucleotide sequence: TGTGCCAGCAGCACCAGGGGGGACATTCAGTACTTC.